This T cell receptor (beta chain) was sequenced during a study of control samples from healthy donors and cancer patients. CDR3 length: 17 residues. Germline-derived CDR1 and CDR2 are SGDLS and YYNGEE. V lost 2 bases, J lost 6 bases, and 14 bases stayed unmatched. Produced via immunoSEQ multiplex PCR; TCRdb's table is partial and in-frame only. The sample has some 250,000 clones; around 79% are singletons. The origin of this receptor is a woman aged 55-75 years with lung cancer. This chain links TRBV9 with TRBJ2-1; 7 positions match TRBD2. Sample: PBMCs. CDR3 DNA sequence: TGTGCCAGCAGCGTCGGAGATCCAGGGAGGGTGGTCAATGAGCAGTTCTTC. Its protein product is CASSVGDPGRVVNEQFF.